The 6 T cell receptor beta chains reported below all come from one sample, sequenced in a study of blood T cell repertoires in COVID-19. Sequenced by immunoSEQ multiplex PCR; TCRdb stores in-frame clones only, minus some. The sample includes about 310,000 clones, around 87% seen only once; the top ten take 1%. Sequencing used peripheral blood. The receptor source for this set is a man aged 45-65 years with active or convalescent COVID-19.

CDR3 sequence reads: CASKLTGGAFRNEKLFF. The CDR3 nucleotides are TGTGCCAGCAAGTTGACAGGGGGAGCTTTCCGGAATGAAAAACTGTTTTTT. The chain couples TRBV2 to TRBJ1-4; 9 nucleotides line up with TRBD1. From germline, CDR1 is SNHLY and CDR2 FYNNEI. The CDR3 contains 17 residues. V dropped 7 bases and J dropped 5; count of bases not matched to a gene: 14.

The chain has TRBV15 and TRBJ1-5; unclear D gene. V was shortened by 1 base and J by 6 bases, with 13 bases between the two germline ends. This CDR3 is built from 15 residues. Germline CDR1 reads LNHNV; CDR2 reads YYDKDF (reference sequence). In DNA form, the CDR3 reads TGTGCCACCAGCAGAGTAGGAGGGATAAGTCAGCCCCAGCATTTT. This codes for CATSRVGGISQPQHF.

The V gene is TRBV10-3, the J gene TRBJ1-2; D unresolved. V was trimmed by 2 bases and J by 5 bases, leaving 9 bases between them. The CDR3 is 13 amino acids. Per germline, CDR1 ENHRY and CDR2 SYGVKD. The CDR3, as DNA: TGTGCCATCAGTGAGAGGTTACTATATGGCTACACCTTC. Protein: CAISERLLYGYTF.

V gene TRBV18 combines with J gene TRBJ2-3; 10 nucleotides line up with TRBD2. This CDR3 is built from 16 residues. V dropped 3 bases and J dropped 1; count of bases not matched to a gene: 4. Germline CDR1 KGHSH, CDR2 LQKENI. The CDR3 nucleotides read TGTGCCAGCTCACCCCTAGCGGGAGCGCGCACAGATACGCAGTATTTT. Protein sequence: CASSPLAGARTDTQYF.

This clone appeared a single time. The chain couples TRBV7-2 to TRBJ2-3, with 11 bases aligning to TRBD2. V lost 4 bases to trimming and J lost 6 bases; unmatched junction nucleotides: 9. CDR1 is SGHTA, CDR2 FQGNSA, per germline. CDR3 size: 16 residues. The DNA for the CDR3 is TGTGCCAGCAGCTACTGGGTTAGCGGGGGGGCCGATACGCAGTATTTT. Protein sequence: CASSYWVSGGADTQYF.

This clone occurred a few times. The V gene is TRBV7-9, the J gene TRBJ2-3; 7 nucleotides agree with TRBD2. Germline CDR1 reads SEHNR; CDR2 reads FQNEAQ (reference sequence). This CDR3 is 17 amino acids long. Germline trimming cut 10 bases from V and 2 bases from J; bases unmatched to any gene: 18. The chain's CDR3 is CAIPPEGTSEITDTQYF. CDR3 DNA sequence: TGTGCCATCCCCCCTGAAGGTACTAGCGAAATCACAGATACGCAGTATTTT.